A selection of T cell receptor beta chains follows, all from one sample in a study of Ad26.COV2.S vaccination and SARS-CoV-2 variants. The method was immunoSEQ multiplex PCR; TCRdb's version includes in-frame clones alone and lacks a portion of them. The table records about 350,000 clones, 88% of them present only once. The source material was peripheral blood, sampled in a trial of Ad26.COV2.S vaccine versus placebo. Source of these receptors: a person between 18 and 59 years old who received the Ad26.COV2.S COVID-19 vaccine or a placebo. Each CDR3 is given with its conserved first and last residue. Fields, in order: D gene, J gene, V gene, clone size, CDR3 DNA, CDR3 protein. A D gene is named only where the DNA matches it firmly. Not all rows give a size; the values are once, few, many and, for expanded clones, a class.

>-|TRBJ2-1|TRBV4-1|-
TGCGCCAGCAGCCAAGATGTTGTTCGGCAGGGTTACTCCTACAATGAGCAGTTCTTC
CASSQDVVRQGYSYNEQFF
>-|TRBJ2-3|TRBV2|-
TGTGCCAGCAAGACGTCATTGGGGGCCAAAGATACGCAGTATTTT
CASKTSLGAKDTQYF
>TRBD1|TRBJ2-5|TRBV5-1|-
TGCGCCAGCAGCTCTACCGGGACAGGGCAAGAGACCCAGTACTTC
CASSSTGTGQETQYF
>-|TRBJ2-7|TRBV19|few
TGTGCCAGTAGCGGCCATGGGACATCCCCATCCGAGCAGTACTTC
CASSGHGTSPSEQYF
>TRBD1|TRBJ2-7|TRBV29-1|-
TGCAGCGTCATAAAAACAGGGGTTCCCTACGAGCAGTACTTC
CSVIKTGVPYEQYF
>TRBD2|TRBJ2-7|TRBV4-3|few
TGCGCCAGCAGCCAAGATCCCCCAAGCGGGGGGGCCTCCTACGAGCAGTACTTC
CASSQDPPSGGASYEQYF
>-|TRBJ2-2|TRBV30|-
TGTGCCTGGACGGTGGGAGGGGAGCTGTTTTTT
CAWTVGGELFF
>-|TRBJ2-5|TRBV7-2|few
TGTGCCAGCAGGCTAGGGCCTCCGGAGACCCAGTACTTC
CASRLGPPETQYF
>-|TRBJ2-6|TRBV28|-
TGTGCCAGCAGTTCCCGGACAGCCCTTTTAAGTGGGGCCAACGTCCTGACTTTC
CASSSRTALLSGANVLTF
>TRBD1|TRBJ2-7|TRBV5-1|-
TGCGCCAGCAGCTTGACAGGGGCCCAAACCTACGAGCAGTACTTC
CASSLTGAQTYEQYF
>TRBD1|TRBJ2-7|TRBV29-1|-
TGCAGCGTCGCCCGGGACAGGGGAGTACAGGAGCAGTACTTC
CSVARDRGVQEQYF
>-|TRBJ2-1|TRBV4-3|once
TGCGCCAGCAGCCAAGGAATGTTTATGAATGAGCAGTTCTTC
CASSQGMFMNEQFF
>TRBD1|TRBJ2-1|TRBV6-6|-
TGTGCCAGCAGATCTCGGGACAGACACAATGAGCAGTTCTTC
CASRSRDRHNEQFF